Listed below are T cell receptor beta chains from one sample, sequenced in a study of OX40 agonist ivuxolimab in advanced cancers. Assay: immunoSEQ multiplex PCR; the TCRdb copy retains only in-frame clones and omits some. Here the sample spans some 99,000 clones, approximately 94% being singletons. This sample comprised CD4+ or CD8+ T cells sorted from blood, obtained in a trial of the OX40 agonist ivuxolimab. The source is an adult with an advanced solid tumor such as melanoma, head and neck, liver or kidney cancer. The CDR3 runs from the conserved cysteine through the conserved F or W. A D gene is named only where the DNA matches it firmly. Clone size is shown for a subset of rows, as once, few, many or a class of expanded clone.

TRBD1 - TRBJ2-4 TRBV7-9 CASSLGGQGARVRPFF TGTGCCAGCAGCTTAGGGGGACAGGGGGCGAGGGTGAGACCCTTCTTC
- - TRBJ1-1 TRBV19 CASSIAGSGRFF TGTGCCAGTAGTATAGCCGGATCGGGCCGGTTCTTT
- - TRBJ2-2 TRBV10-2 CASSDGQPPGGELFF TGCGCCAGCAGTGATGGGCAGCCCCCGGGGGGGGAGCTGTTTTTT
TRBD2 - TRBJ2-7 TRBV28 CASRVGGTSGWFYEQYF TGTGCCAGCAGGGTCGGCGGAACTAGCGGTTGGTTCTACGAGCAGTACTTC
- once TRBJ2-7 TRBV10-2 CASSGIGIEQYF TGCGCCAGCAGCGGGATAGGGATCGAGCAGTACTTC
- - TRBJ1-2 TRBV19 CAIRSAYGYTF TGTGCCATTAGAAGTGCGTATGGCTACACCTTC
- - TRBJ1-3 TRBV19 CASPAGVPGNTIYF TGTGCCAGCCCGGCCGGGGTTCCTGGAAACACCATATATTTT
- - TRBJ1-1 TRBV2 CATRTDNTEAFF TGTGCCACCCGGACAGACAACACTGAAGCTTTCTTT
- - TRBJ2-1 TRBV6-4 CASSPEGGGLYEQFF TGTGCCAGCAGTCCCGAAGGGGGGGGCCTCTATGAGCAGTTCTTC
- - TRBJ2-6 TRBV11-2 CASSPREANVLTF TGTGCCAGCAGCCCCCGGGAGGCCAACGTCCTGACTTTC
- once TRBJ1-6 TRBV19 CASSGGRGGSYNSPLHF TGTGCCAGTAGTGGGGGACGTGGGGGATCCTATAATTCACCCCTCCACTTT
TRBD2 once TRBJ2-7 TRBV7-2 CASSPPSGRALTEQYF TGTGCCAGCAGCCCTCCTAGCGGGAGGGCCTTGACCGAGCAGTACTTC
- - TRBJ2-6 TRBV9 CASSVAPGGQGGANVLTF TGTGCCAGCAGCGTAGCTCCGGGCGGCCAGGGTGGGGCCAACGTCCTGACTTTC
TRBD2 - TRBJ2-4 TRBV28 CASKDRGVPTLAKNIQYF TGTGCCAGCAAGGACCGGGGGGTTCCGACCCTAGCCAAAAACATTCAGTACTTC
- - TRBJ2-7 TRBV11-1 CASSKQHGTPYEQYF TGTGCCAGCAGCAAACAACACGGGACGCCCTACGAGCAGTACTTC
- - TRBJ2-1 TRBV7-2 CASSTTVNEQFF TGTGCCAGCAGCACAACTGTGAATGAGCAGTTCTTC
TRBD2 - TRBJ2-7 TRBV5-4 CASSLGVAGTNYEQYF TGTGCCAGCAGCTTGGGGGTAGCGGGGACGAACTACGAGCAGTACTTC
- - TRBJ2-7 TRBV18 CASSPGPYHEQYF TGTGCCAGCTCACCAGGTCCTTATCACGAGCAGTACTTC
- - TRBJ2-1 TRBV7-8 CASSLAWYNEQFF TGTGCCAGCAGCTTAGCGTGGTACAATGAGCAGTTCTTC
TRBD1 - TRBJ1-1 TRBV25-1 CATLGQGGTEAFF TGTGCCACCCTGGGACAGGGAGGCACTGAAGCTTTCTTT
- - TRBJ1-2 TRBV6-6 CASSAFSGNYGYTF TGTGCCAGCAGCGCATTCTCGGGAAACTATGGCTACACCTTC
TRBD2 - TRBJ2-2 TRBV18 CASSSGLAGTTGELFF TGTGCCAGCTCATCCGGACTAGCGGGGACCACCGGGGAGCTGTTTTTT
- - TRBJ1-5 TRBV19 CASTSQVYQPQHF TGTGCCAGTACCTCCCAAGTTTATCAGCCCCAGCATTTT
TRBD1 - TRBJ1-2 TRBV9 CASSVGSTLQGYGYTF TGTGCCAGCAGCGTAGGGTCTACGCTACAGGGGTATGGCTACACCTTC
- - TRBJ2-1 TRBV5-4 CASSFDSYSYNEQFF TGTGCCAGCAGCTTTGACAGCTATTCCTACAATGAGCAGTTCTTC
- once TRBJ1-2 TRBV4-3 CASSPQPGLGGYTF TGCGCCAGCAGCCCCCAGCCAGGGTTGGGTGGCTACACCTTC
- once TRBJ1-1 TRBV28 CASILGLRAFF TGTGCCAGCATATTAGGATTGCGGGCTTTCTTT
TRBD1 - TRBJ2-5 TRBV5-5 CASRDGTGSETQYF TGTGCCAGCAGGGACGGGACAGGGTCGGAGACCCAGTACTTC
- - TRBJ1-1 TRBV6-6 CASSYSPGNTEAFF TGTGCCAGCAGTTACTCGCCAGGGAACACTGAAGCTTTCTTT
TRBD1 - TRBJ1-6 TRBV4-3 CASSRQGAGNSPLHF TGCGCCAGCAGCCGACAGGGGGCGGGTAATTCACCCCTCCACTTT
TRBD1 - TRBJ2-1 TRBV10-3 CAISSGTGGYPSSYNEQFF TGTGCCATCAGCTCCGGGACAGGGGGTTATCCGAGCTCCTACAATGAGCAGTTCTTC
- - TRBJ1-1 TRBV25-1 CASRPGGGGLGKEAFF TGTGCCAGCCGCCCCGGCGGGGGCGGTTTAGGTAAGGAAGCTTTCTTT